These 17 T cell receptor beta chains were sequenced from one sample in a study of CD8 T cells in Susac syndrome. Random-hexamer reverse transcription was applied to about 0.5 to 1 ug RNA. TCRdb reprocessed the immunoSEQ multiplex PCR reads via MiXCR and lists one record per CDR3 protein. The data show more than 85,000 distinct CDR3 sequences, about 95% seen once. The sequencing sample was made of CD4+ T cells from PBMCs. These receptors were obtained from a human donor in good health.

This chain uses TRBV3-1 with TRBJ2-3; the D gene is possibly TRBD2 (6 bases). Trimming cost V 4 bases and J 1 base, with 9 bases left between them. The CDR3 is 14 residues long. Germline-derived CDR1 and CDR2 are LGHDT and YNNKEL (reference sequence). This chain's CDR3 is CASSRTTRTDTQYF. DNA of the CDR3: TGTGCCAGCAGCCGGACTACCCGCACAGATACGCAGTATTTT.

The chain has TRBV18 and TRBJ2-3; D possibly corresponds to TRBD2 (6 bases). Trimming left V 5 bases short and J 11 bases short, with 20 bases between. Germline V CDR1 and CDR2: KGHSH, LQKENI. The CDR3 runs 14 residues. CDR3: CASSSTGLLEGQYF. Here the CDR3 DNA reads TGTGCCAGCTCATCCACGGGACTCCTAGAGGGGCAGTATTTT.

The chain uses TRBV10-3 and TRBJ2-3, with D uncertain. This CDR3 spans 15 amino acids. The V end lost 5 bases, the J end lost 2 bases, and 14 bases lay between the germline ends. Per the germline V gene, CDR1 is ENHRY and CDR2 is SYGVKD. The CDR3 loop is CAISYGQTITDTQYF. DNA of the CDR3: TGTGCCATCAGTTATGGCCAGACCATCACAGATACGCAGTATTTT.

The chain has TRBV29-1 and TRBJ2-7; 9 nucleotides align to TRBD2. The CDR3 runs to 14 residues. The V gene end was trimmed by 6 bases and the J gene end by 1 base; junction bases not matched to a gene: 7. CDR1 SQVTM and CDR2 ANQGSEA come from the germline V gene. The DNA for the CDR3 is TGCAGCGTCCTTAGCGGGGGAAGTTCCTACGAGCAGTACTTC. Its translation is CSVLSGGSSYEQYF.

V and J are TRBV2 and TRBJ1-2, with D perhaps TRBD1 (6 bases). From germline, CDR1 is SNHLY and CDR2 FYNNEI. The CDR3 is 13 residues long. The germline V and J ends were trimmed by 5 bases and 8 bases, with 15 bases remaining between them. In DNA form, the CDR3 reads TGTGCCAGCAGTCAAACAGGGTCTCTCGGCTACACCTTC. Translated: CASSQTGSLGYTF.

This rearrangement joins TRBV27 to TRBJ1-1, with D possibly being TRBD1 (6 bases). The CDR3 sequence is 14 residues long. Germline values: CDR1 MNHEY, CDR2 SMNVEV (reference sequence). Trimming took 3 bases from V and 4 from J, leaving 12 bases between them. The CDR3 loop reads CASSFSRQATEAFF. Written as DNA, the CDR3 is TGTGCCAGCAGTTTTTCGAGACAGGCCACTGAAGCTTTCTTT.

This sequence joins TRBV12-3 or TRBV12-4 and TRBJ2-7; D possibly uses TRBD1 or TRBD2 (5 bases each). There are 14 residues in the CDR3. The V end lost 2 bases, the J end lost 1 base, and 9 bases lay between the germline ends. CDR3 amino acids: CASSLPRESYEQYF. CDR3 sequence (DNA): TGTGCCAGCAGTTTACCCAGGGAGTCCTACGAGCAGTACTTC.

This clonotype has a single count. This chain joins TRBV28 and TRBJ1-1, with a weak D call TRBD1 (5 bases). The CDR3 runs to 15 residues. The germline gives CDR1 MDHEN, CDR2 SYDVKM. V was clipped by 0 bases and J by 4 bases, with 12 bases between them. CDR3 DNA sequence: TGTGCCAGCAGTTTATGGGCAGGGAGGAGCACTGAAGCTTTCTTT. Its translation is CASSLWAGRSTEAFF. Complete variable domain (other parts from reference TRBV28 and TRBJ1-1): DVKVTQSSRYLVKRTGEKVFLECVQDMDHENMFWYRQDPGLGLRLIYFSYDVKMKEKGDIPEGYSVSREKKERFSLILESASTNQTSMYLCASSLWAGRSTEAFFGQGTRLTVV.

The chain carries TRBV2 and TRBJ1-3, with D maybe TRBD1 (6 bases). The V end lost 1 base, the J end lost 1 base, and 8 bases lay between the germline ends. In germline, CDR1 is SNHLY, CDR2 FYNNEI. The CDR3 sequence is 15 residues long. The chain's CDR3 is CASSEEGVSGNTIYF. The CDR3 coding sequence is TGTGCCAGCAGTGAAGAGGGGGTGTCTGGAAACACCATATATTTT.

The genes are TRBV28 and TRBJ1-6; tentatively, D is TRBD1 (5 bases). This CDR3 has 14 amino acids. Germline CDR1 and CDR2: MDHEN and SYDVKM. V lost 4 bases and J 9 bases, leaving 13 bases between the germline ends. CDR3 nucleotides: TGTGCCAGCAGTTCGGGACCTTTGAGTTCACCCCTCCACTTT. This translates into CASSSGPLSSPLHF.

The chain has TRBV3-1 and TRBJ2-2, with D possibly being TRBD1 or TRBD2 (6 bases each). V was trimmed by 6 bases and J by 4 bases, leaving 18 bases between them. The CDR3 runs to 16 residues. Per germline, CDR1 LGHDT and CDR2 YNNKEL (reference sequence). The CDR3 is CASRGGTLPATGELFF. CDR3 bases: TGTGCCAGCAGAGGAGGGACATTGCCCGCCACCGGGGAGCTGTTTTTT.

The V call is TRBV29-1, the J call TRBJ1-1; D is uncertain. Germline-derived CDR1 and CDR2 are SQVTM and ANQGSEA. V was cut by 4 bases and J by 4 bases, with 7 bases left in between. This CDR3 has 11 residues. The CDR3 DNA reads as TGCAGCGTTGTCCCCATCACTGAAGCTTTCTTT. As protein: CSVVPITEAFF.

The chain uses TRBV7-3 and TRBJ2-3, with 9 nucleotides matching TRBD1. The V gene end was trimmed by 8 bases and the J gene end by 2 bases; junction bases not matched to a gene: 11. CDR1 SGHTA and CDR2 FQGTGA come from the germline V gene. The CDR3 sequence is 16 residues long. The CDR3 sequence is CASESGQGRPTDTQYF. CDR3 DNA sequence: TGTGCCAGCGAATCCGGACAGGGGCGCCCCACAGATACGCAGTATTTT.

The chain is built from TRBV2 and TRBJ1-4; no reliable D call. Germline V CDR1 and CDR2: SNHLY, FYNNEI. This CDR3 has 13 residues. The V end was cut by 3 bases, the J end by 10 bases, with 12 bases between. This CDR3 reads CASSDGVGGKLFF. CDR3 DNA sequence: TGTGCCAGCAGTGACGGGGTCGGTGGAAAACTGTTTTTT.

The chain links TRBV7-9 to TRBJ1-2, with TRBD1 matching over 7 bases. V trimming: 8 bases; J trimming: 3 bases; junction bases outside the gene matches: 6. Germline CDR1 is SEHNR and CDR2 is FQNEAQ (reference sequence). The CDR3 has 13 amino acids. In DNA, the CDR3 is TGTGCCAGCGGCCGGACAGGCCACTATGGCTACACCTTC. Its protein is CASGRTGHYGYTF. The entire variable domain, with the rest obtained from reference TRBV7-9 and TRBJ1-2, is as follows: DTGVSQNPRHKITKRGQNVTFRCDPISEHNRLYWYRQTLGQGPEFLTYFQNEAQLEKSRLLSDRFSAERPKGSFSTLEIQRTEQGDSAMYLCASGRTGHYGYTFGSGTRLTVV.

The V and J genes are TRBV7-9 and TRBJ2-2; D gene uncertain. The CDR3 contains 12 residues. With 6 bases removed from V and 5 bases from J, the gap between germline ends came to 7 bases. Germline CDR1 and CDR2: SEHNR and FQNEAQ (reference sequence). The CDR3 region is CASRRSTGELFF. CDR3 nucleotide sequence: TGTGCCAGCAGGCGGAGTACCGGGGAGCTGTTTTTT.

The rearrangement joins TRBV27 to TRBJ1-3; D is possibly TRBD1 (6 bases). V lost 3 bases, J lost 1 base, and 10 bases lay in between. CDR3 length: 15 amino acids. The germline gives CDR1 MNHEY, CDR2 SMNVEV (reference sequence). CDR3 in amino acids: CASSLQGQSGNTIYF. DNA for the CDR3: TGTGCCAGCAGTTTGCAGGGGCAATCTGGAAACACCATATATTTT.